The present T cell receptor beta chain was sequenced within a study of OX40 agonist ivuxolimab in advanced cancers. General observations from the study: CD4+ and CD8+ blood T cells expanded clonally by week 6 at 0.1 to 3.0 mg/kg.

Comment on this clone: The antigen is undetermined.

V was clipped by 7 bases and J by 8 bases; unmatched bases: 7. Germline V CDR1 and CDR2: LNHDA, SQIVND (reference sequence). The CDR3 length is 14 residues. TCRdb's table, derived via immunoSEQ multiplex PCR, lists solely in-frame clones and lacks some. The data contain about 19,000 clones, around four fifths of them seen just once; the ten biggest clones take up 25% to 35%. The source was CD4+ or CD8+ T cells sorted from blood, collected in a trial of the OX40 agonist ivuxolimab. This clonotype originated in an adult with an advanced solid tumor such as melanoma, head and neck, liver or kidney cancer. The genes are TRBV19 and TRBJ1-4; 10 nucleotides match TRBD1. CDR3 sequence reads: CASNPTGGYEKLFF. Written as DNA, the CDR3 is TGTGCCAGTAATCCGACAGGGGGCTACGAAAAACTGTTTTTT.